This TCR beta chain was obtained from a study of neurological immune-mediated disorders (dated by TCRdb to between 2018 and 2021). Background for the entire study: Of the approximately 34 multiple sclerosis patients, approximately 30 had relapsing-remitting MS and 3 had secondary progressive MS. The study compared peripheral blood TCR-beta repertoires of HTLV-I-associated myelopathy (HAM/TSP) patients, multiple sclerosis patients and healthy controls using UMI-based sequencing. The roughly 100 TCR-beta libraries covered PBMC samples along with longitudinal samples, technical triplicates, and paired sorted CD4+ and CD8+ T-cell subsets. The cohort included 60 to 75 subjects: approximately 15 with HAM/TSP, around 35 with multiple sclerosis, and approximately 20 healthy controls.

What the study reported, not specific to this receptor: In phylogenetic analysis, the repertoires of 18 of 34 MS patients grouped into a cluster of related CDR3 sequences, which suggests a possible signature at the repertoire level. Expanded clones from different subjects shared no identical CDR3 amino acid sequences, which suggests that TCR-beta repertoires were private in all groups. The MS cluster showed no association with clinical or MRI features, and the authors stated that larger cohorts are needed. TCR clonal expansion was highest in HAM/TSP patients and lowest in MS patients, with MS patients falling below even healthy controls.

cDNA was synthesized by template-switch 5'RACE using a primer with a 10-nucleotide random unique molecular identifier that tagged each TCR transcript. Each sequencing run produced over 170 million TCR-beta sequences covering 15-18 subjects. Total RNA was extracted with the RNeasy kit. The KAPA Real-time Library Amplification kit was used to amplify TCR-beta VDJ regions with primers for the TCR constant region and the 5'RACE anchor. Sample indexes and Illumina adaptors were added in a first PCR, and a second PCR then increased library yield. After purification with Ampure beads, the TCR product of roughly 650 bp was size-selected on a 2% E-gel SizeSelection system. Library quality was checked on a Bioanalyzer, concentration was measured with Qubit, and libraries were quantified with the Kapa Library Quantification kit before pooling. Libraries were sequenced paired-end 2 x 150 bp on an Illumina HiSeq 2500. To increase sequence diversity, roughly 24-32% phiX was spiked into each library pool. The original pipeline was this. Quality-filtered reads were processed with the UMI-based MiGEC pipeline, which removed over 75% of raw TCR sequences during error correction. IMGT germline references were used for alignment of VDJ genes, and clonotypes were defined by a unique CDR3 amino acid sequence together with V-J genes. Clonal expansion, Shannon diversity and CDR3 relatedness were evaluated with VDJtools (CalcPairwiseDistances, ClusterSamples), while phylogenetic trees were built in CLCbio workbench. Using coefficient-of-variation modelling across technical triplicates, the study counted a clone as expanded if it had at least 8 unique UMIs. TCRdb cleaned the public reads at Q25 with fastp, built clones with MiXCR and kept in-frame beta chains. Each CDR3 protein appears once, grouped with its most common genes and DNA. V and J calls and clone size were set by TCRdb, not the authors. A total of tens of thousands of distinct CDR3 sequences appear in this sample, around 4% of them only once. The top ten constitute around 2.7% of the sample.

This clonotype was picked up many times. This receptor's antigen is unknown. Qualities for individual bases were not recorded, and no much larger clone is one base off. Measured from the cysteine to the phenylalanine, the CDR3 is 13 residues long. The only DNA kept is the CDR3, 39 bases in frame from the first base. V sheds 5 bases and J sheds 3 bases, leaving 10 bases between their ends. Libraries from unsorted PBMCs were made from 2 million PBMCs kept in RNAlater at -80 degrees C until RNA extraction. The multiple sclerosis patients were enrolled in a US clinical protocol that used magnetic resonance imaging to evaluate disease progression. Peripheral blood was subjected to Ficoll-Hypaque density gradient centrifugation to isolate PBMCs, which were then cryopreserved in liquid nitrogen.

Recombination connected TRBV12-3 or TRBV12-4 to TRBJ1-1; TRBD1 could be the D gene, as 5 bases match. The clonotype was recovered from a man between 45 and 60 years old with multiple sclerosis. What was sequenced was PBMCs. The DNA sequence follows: TGTGCCAGCAGTATACAGGTGTACACTGAAGCTTTCTTT. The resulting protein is CASSIQVYTEAFF.